The rows below give T cell receptor beta chains drawn from one sample of a study of T cells in Graves' hyperthyroidism and ophthalmopathy. TCRdb independently ran MiXCR on the multiplex PCR reads; one entry per CDR3 protein. The profile shows 600,000 to 650,000 distinct CDR3 sequences, about a sixth of them singletons. Sequenced: blood. The receptors shown here come from a woman aged 25 to 39 with Graves' hyperthyroidism. CDR3s include the opening cysteine and the closing phenylalanine or tryptophan. D genes are given only for firm matches. Clone size is given for some rows only: seen once, a few or many times, or a class if the clone is expanded.

clone_size	j_call	d_call	v_call	cdr3_aa	cdr3_nt
few	TRBJ2-1	NA	TRBV19	CATLGVVEQFF	TGTGCCACCCTCGGGGTTGTTGAGCAGTTCTTC
NA	TRBJ1-4	NA	TRBV7-9	CAGSGEDEKLFF	TGTGCCGGATCAGGGGAGGATGAAAAACTGTTTTTT
few	TRBJ1-5	NA	TRBV5-6	CASSLEASNQPQHF	TGTGCCAGCAGCTTGGAGGCCAGCAATCAGCCCCAGCATTTT
NA	TRBJ2-7	NA	TRBV6-2/TRBV6-3	CASSYGTNTYEQYF	TGTGCCAGCAGTTACGGGACAAACACCTACGAGCAGTACTTC
many	TRBJ1-3	NA	TRBV28	CASSYTGFRNTIYF	TGTGCCAGCAGTTATACGGGATTCAGAAACACCATATATTTT
NA	TRBJ1-2	TRBD1	TRBV4-1	CASSQDTTGAFYGYTF	TGCGCCAGCAGCCAAGATACAACAGGGGCCTTCTATGGCTACACCTTC
many	TRBJ1-3	NA	TRBV5-8	CASSLGQGNTIYF	TGTGCCAGCAGCTTGGGACAGGGAAACACCATATATTTT
many	TRBJ1-5	NA	TRBV28	CASLDWGPGPQHF	TGTGCCAGCCTAGACTGGGGTCCCGGGCCCCAGCATTTT
many	TRBJ2-7	TRBD2	TRBV28	CASSLAGREREQYF	TGTGCCAGCAGTTTGGCCGGGAGGGAGAGAGAGCAGTACTTC
few	TRBJ2-1	NA	TRBV9	CASSATSRYNEQFF	TGTGCCAGCAGTGCTACCTCTAGGTACAATGAGCAGTTCTTC
NA	TRBJ2-1	NA	TRBV19	CASSRGNDHNEQFF	TGTGCCAGTAGTAGAGGGAATGACCACAATGAGCAGTTCTTC
NA	TRBJ2-7	NA	TRBV12-3/TRBV12-4	CASSLSLPEQYF	TGTGCCAGCAGTTTATCCCTACCCGAGCAGTACTTC
many	TRBJ2-1	NA	TRBV7-9	CASSPRRVRQFF	TGTGCCAGCAGCCCCCGAAGGGTAAGGCAGTTCTTC
many	TRBJ2-1	TRBD2	TRBV7-8	CASTFGGLAGGTEQFF	TGTGCCAGCACCTTTGGGGGTCTAGCGGGAGGGACTGAGCAGTTCTTC
many	TRBJ2-7	TRBD2	TRBV5-1	CASSWTSGRDNEQYF	TGCGCCAGCAGCTGGACTAGCGGGAGGGACAACGAGCAGTACTTC
NA	TRBJ2-6	TRBD2	TRBV12-3/TRBV12-4	CASKRLAGAGANVLTF	TGTGCCAGCAAAAGACTAGCGGGAGCTGGGGCCAACGTCCTGACTTTC
many	TRBJ2-1	NA	TRBV28	CASSLGAPTDEQFF	TGTGCCAGCAGTTTAGGGGCACCCACGGATGAGCAGTTCTTC
NA	TRBJ2-3	TRBD1	TRBV24-1	CATSDRGSTDTQYF	TGTGCCACCTCGGACAGGGGGAGCACAGATACGCAGTATTTT
few	TRBJ2-3	TRBD2	TRBV14	CASSQELGLAGEADTQYF	TGTGCCAGCAGCCAAGAACTGGGGCTAGCGGGAGAGGCAGATACGCAGTATTTT
many	TRBJ2-5	TRBD2	TRBV12-3/TRBV12-4	CASSFRTSGQETQYF	TGTGCCAGCAGTTTTAGGACTAGCGGACAAGAGACCCAGTACTTC
NA	TRBJ2-1	NA	TRBV9	CASSVGVGTYNEQFF	TGTGCCAGCAGCGTAGGAGTGGGAACCTACAATGAGCAGTTCTTC
few	TRBJ2-3	TRBD2	TRBV9	CASSVGLAGLTDTQYF	TGTGCCAGCAGCGTGGGACTAGCGGGATTGACAGATACGCAGTATTTT
NA	TRBJ1-6	NA	TRBV20-1	CSEKSLFSPLHF	TGCAGTGAAAAGTCCCTTTTCTCACCCCTCCACTTT
few	TRBJ1-1	NA	TRBV28	CASIPTPNTEAFF	TGTGCCAGCATTCCAACCCCGAACACTGAAGCTTTCTTT
NA	TRBJ2-1	NA	TRBV20-1	CSARVPRGYNEQFF	TGCAGTGCTAGAGTCCCCCGGGGGTACAATGAGCAGTTCTTC
many	TRBJ2-3	NA	TRBV30	CAWSSSAADTQYF	TGTGCCTGGAGTTCGTCAGCCGCGGATACGCAGTATTTT
many	TRBJ2-7	NA	TRBV14	CASSLGPNNYEQYF	TGTGCCAGCAGCCTTGGTCCCAATAACTACGAGCAGTACTTC
few	TRBJ1-5	NA	TRBV10-3	CAIYGQGYQPQHF	TGTGCCATCTATGGGCAGGGTTATCAGCCCCAGCATTTT
many	TRBJ1-2	TRBD1	TRBV4-1	CASSQPTGQGVSGYTF	TGCGCCAGCAGCCAACCAACAGGACAGGGTGTGTCCGGCTACACCTTC
many	TRBJ2-1	TRBD1	TRBV5-1	CASRPRDSAVNEQFF	TGCGCCAGCAGACCCCGGGACAGTGCCGTTAATGAGCAGTTCTTC
NA	TRBJ1-3	NA	TRBV7-9	CASSGPTSGNTVYF	TGTGCCAGCAGCGGGCCCACCTCTGGAAACACCGTATATTTT